This T cell receptor (beta chain) was retrieved from a study of T cell responses to AZD1222 COVID-19 vaccine. Study-wide points: Seropositive at baseline were only a handful of AZD1222 recipients.

Details on this clone: What it binds is not known.

The CDR3 loop spans 11 amino acids. The germline V and J ends were trimmed by 3 bases and 13 bases, with 12 bases remaining between them. Germline V gene lookup returns CDR1 MDHEN and CDR2 SYDVKM. TCRdb's copy holds only in-frame clones and misses some; the assay was immunoSEQ multiplex PCR. Among approximately 170,000 clones listed, approximately 93% were seen once. V and J are TRBV28 and TRBJ1-2; D is unresolved. The sequencing here drew on peripheral blood, taken on day 0 of AZD1222 vaccination. The TCR was taken from an adult in good health. The CDR3 loop reads CASSFSGLTTF. DNA for the CDR3: TGTGCCAGCAGTTTTTCGGGGTTGACCACCTTC.